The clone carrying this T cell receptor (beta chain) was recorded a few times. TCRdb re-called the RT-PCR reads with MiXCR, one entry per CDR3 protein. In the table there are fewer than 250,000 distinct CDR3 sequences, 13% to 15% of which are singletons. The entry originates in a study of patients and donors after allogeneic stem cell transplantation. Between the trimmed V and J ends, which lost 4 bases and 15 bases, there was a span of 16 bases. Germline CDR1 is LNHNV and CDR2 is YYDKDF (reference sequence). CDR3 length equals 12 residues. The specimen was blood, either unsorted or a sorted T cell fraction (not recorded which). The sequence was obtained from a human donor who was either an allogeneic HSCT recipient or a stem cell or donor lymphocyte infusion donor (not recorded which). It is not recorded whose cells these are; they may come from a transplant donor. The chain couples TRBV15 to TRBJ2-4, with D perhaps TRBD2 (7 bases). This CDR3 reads CATSTGGRVGYF. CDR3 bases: TGTGCCACCAGCACCGGGGGGCGGGTCGGGTACTTC.